This paragraph reports one T cell receptor beta chain. This entry is derived from a study of blood T cell repertoires in COVID-19. Study-level information: Acute and convalescent COVID-19 specimens originated in the United States, Italy and Spain. Sample material is recorded as cDNA or gDNA derived from T cells, B-cell-depleted T cells, or PBMCs.

This CDR3 spans 16 amino acids. J lost 7 bases, V lost 10 bases, and 15 bases had no gene match. Germline-derived CDR1 and CDR2 are SNHLY and FYNNEI. Original handling: Amplified reference gene primers provided the basis for estimating nucleated cell counts. Here immunoSEQ multiplex PCR was the method, and the copy in TCRdb shows in-frame clones only, minus some. Clone size and V and J calls were adopted from that table, with D and trimming inferred from the DNA. The table records roughly 220,000 clones, 65% to 90% of them present only once. The TCR originated in a man older than 75 with acute or convalescent COVID-19. The chain uses TRBV2 and TRBJ2-5; 13 bases agree with TRBD2. The specimen sequenced was peripheral blood. Here the CDR3 reads CATGTSGTGLGGTQYF. As DNA, the CDR3 is TGTGCCACCGGGACTAGCGGGACCGGTTTAGGGGGGACCCAGTACTTC.